The source of this T cell receptor (beta chain) is a study of T cell repertoires in cytomegalovirus infection. The sample holds a few counts of this clonotype. Its target is unknown. TCRdb recomputed calls from the reads with MiXCR, one row per CDR3 protein. The table includes around 300,000 distinct CDR3 sequences, around 25% detected once. Overall study findings and caveats: Public TCR beta family frequency separated CMV-and-HLA carriers, including in an independent cohort.

CDR1 MGHRA and CDR2 YSYEKL come from the germline V gene. The CDR3 runs to 18 residues. Trimming took 6 bases from V and 5 from J; bases not matched to a gene: 17. The chain is built from TRBV4-1 and TRBJ1-5; TRBD1 matches 9 bases. The sample in question was cultured PBMCs, obtained from culture after CMV antigen stimulation. This receptor was obtained from a human donor in good health (CMV status not recorded). Some clones in this sample may be carry-over from other donors' samples. The CDR3 DNA reads TGCGCCAGCAGGCCAAGCCTGACAGGGGGGGGTTTCGATCAGCCCCAGCATTTT. This sequence encodes CASRPSLTGGGFDQPQHF.